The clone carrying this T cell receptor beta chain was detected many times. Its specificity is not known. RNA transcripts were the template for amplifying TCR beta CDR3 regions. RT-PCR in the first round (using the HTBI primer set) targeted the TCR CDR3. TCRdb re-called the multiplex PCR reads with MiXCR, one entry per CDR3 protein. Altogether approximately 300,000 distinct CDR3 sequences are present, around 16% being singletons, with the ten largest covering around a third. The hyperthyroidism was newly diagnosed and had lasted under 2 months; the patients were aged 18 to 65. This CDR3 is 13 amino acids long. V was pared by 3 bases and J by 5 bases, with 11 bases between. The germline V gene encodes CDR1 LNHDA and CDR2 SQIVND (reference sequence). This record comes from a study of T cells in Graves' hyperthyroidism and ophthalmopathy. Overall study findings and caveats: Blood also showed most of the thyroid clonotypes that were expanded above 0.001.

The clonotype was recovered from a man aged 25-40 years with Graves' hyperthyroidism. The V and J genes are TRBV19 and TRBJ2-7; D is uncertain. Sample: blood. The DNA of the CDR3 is TGTGCCAGTAGTATGGCGGCGTCGGACGAGCAGTACTTC. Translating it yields CASSMAASDEQYF.